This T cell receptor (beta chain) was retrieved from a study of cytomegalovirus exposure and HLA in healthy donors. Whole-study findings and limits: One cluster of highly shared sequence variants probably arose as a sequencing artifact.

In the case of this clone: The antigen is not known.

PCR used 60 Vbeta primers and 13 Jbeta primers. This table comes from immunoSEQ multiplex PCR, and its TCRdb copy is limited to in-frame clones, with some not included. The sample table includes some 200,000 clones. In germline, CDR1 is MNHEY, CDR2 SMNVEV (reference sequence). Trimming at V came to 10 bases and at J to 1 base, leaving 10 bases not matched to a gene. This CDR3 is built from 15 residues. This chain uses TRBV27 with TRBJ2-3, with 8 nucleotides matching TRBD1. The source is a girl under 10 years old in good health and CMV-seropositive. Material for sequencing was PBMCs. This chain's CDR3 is CANRLVGQGTDTQYF. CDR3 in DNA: TGTGCCAACAGACTAGTGGGACAGGGCACAGATACGCAGTATTTT.